This T cell receptor beta chain comes out of a study of cytomegalovirus exposure and HLA in healthy donors. 60 Vbeta and 13 Jbeta primers were used in PCR. The repertoire was sequenced with immunoSEQ multiplex PCR; TCRdb's copy has only in-frame clones and lacks some. The data contain 150,000 to 200,000 clones, approximately 83% of them singletons. With 7 bases removed from V and 6 bases from J, the gap between germline ends came to 13 bases. CDR1 is MNHNS, CDR2 SASEGT, per germline. This CDR3 has 13 residues. This TCR was sampled from a man between 18 and 29 years old in good health and CMV-seropositive. This sequence joins TRBV6-1 and TRBJ2-1; D possibly corresponds to TRBD1 (6 bases). Material: PBMCs. CDR3 sequence: CASKGTFFNEQFF. The CDR3 DNA is TGTGCCAGCAAAGGGACATTCTTCAATGAGCAGTTCTTC.